This passage covers 31 T cell receptor beta chains from one sample sequenced in a study of T cells in women clearing cervical HPV infection. The assay was immunoSEQ multiplex PCR, and TCRdb's table has in-frame clones only and misses some. The sample is made up of about 36,000 clones, and the top ten hold about 1.7% of it. What was sequenced was blood buffy coat. Receptor source: a woman between 18 and 70 years old with a cervical HPV16 infection that either progressed to CIN3+ or cleared (not recorded which).

Points on this clone: The read ends 3 residues before the CDR3 terminus; that terminus is restored from the germline J gene. The J gene is TRBJ1-1, the V gene TRBV7-9; D unresolved. This CDR3 is 11 amino acids long. Per germline, CDR1 SEHNR and CDR2 FQNEAQ (reference sequence). Trimming removed 5 bases from V and 1 base from J, with 2 bases in between. Partial CDR3 DNA: TGTGCCAGCAGCCAGAACACTGAA. This encodes CASSQNTE. From start to end, the CDR3 is CASSQNTEAFF.

To note about this clone: The read is 3 residues too short to cover the CDR3 end, so that end is filled in from the germline J gene. This sequence joins TRBV5-1 and TRBJ1-6, with 11 bases aligning to TRBD1. CDR1 and CDR2 (germline): SGHRS, YFSETQ. V was clipped by 4 bases and J by 6 bases; unmatched bases: 6. This CDR3 has 16 residues. CDR3 DNA, as far as it was read: TGCGCCAGCAGCCGTACCGGGACAGGGGGTAATTCACCC. Encoded protein: CASSRTGTGGNSP. The CDR3 in its entirety is CASSRTGTGGNSPLHF.

This chain's CDR3 is CASSFSDKGAYDYTF. The covered CDR3 bases are TGTGCCAGTAGTTTCTCGGACAAAGGGGCCTACGAC. J is TRBJ1-2 and V is TRBV19, with D perhaps TRBD1 (5 bases). The CDR3 extends 3 residues past the end of the read, so its final part is completed from the germline J gene. The CDR3 is 15 residues long. CDR1 is LNHDA and CDR2 is SQIVND in the germline V gene (reference sequence).

With regard to this clone: Read coverage stops 3 residues before the CDR3 terminus; the germline J gene supplies the remainder. The V gene is TRBV10-3, the J gene TRBJ1-4; unclear D gene. Germline values: CDR1 ENHRY, CDR2 SYGVKD. Trimming removed 6 bases at V and 4 bases at J, with 12 bases between. The CDR3 runs to 14 residues. The CDR3 DNA, read in part, is TGTGCCATCAGACCCGAAGGGCTTAATGAAAAA. Its translation: CAIRPEGLNEK. The complete CDR3 protein is CAIRPEGLNEKLFF.

Comment on this clone: The read falls 3 residues short of the CDR3 end, and the missing part is taken from the germline J gene. The chain recombines TRBV2 with TRBJ1-6; D gene ambiguous. Trimming cost V 1 base and J 4 bases, with 8 bases left between them. The CDR3 is 15 residues long. Germline CDR1 SNHLY, CDR2 FYNNEI. CDR3 bases read: TGTGCCAGCAGTGAAGGGGCTACTTATAATTCACCC. This gives the protein CASSEGATYNSP. The complete CDR3 reads CASSEGATYNSPLHF.

For this clone: The sequenced fragment ends 3 residues before the CDR3 boundary, so the rest is inferred from the germline J gene. V usage is TRBV7-2 and J usage is TRBJ2-7; TRBD1 matches 10 bases. This CDR3 has 14 residues. Germline V gene lookup returns CDR1 SGHTA and CDR2 FQGNSA. The J segment lost 5 bases and the V segment lost 4 bases, leaving 5 bases of the junction unmatched. Incomplete CDR3 DNA: TGTGCCAGCAGCTCGGGACAGGGGTGGGACGAG. As protein: CASSSGQGWDE. The complete CDR3 protein is CASSSGQGWDEQYF. Complete variable domain (other parts from reference TRBV7-2 and TRBJ2-7): GAGVSQSPSNKVTEKGKDVELRCDPISGHTALYWYRQSLGQGLEFLIYFQGNSAPDKSGLPSDRFSAERTGGSVSTLTIQRTQQEDSAVYLCASSSGQGWDEQYFGPGTRLTVT.

With regard to this clone: The CDR3 extends 3 residues past the end of the read, so its final part is completed from the germline J gene. The chain couples TRBV9 to TRBJ2-5; maybe TRBD2 (7 bases). Looked up from germline, CDR1 is SGDLS and CDR2 is YYNGEE. Deletions cut 3 bases from V and 5 bases from J, with 20 bases between. The CDR3 consists of 16 residues. This chain's CDR3 is CASSEGPGGRGETQYF. The sequenced part of the CDR3 DNA is TGTGCCAGCAGCGAGGGCCCCGGGGGGCGCGGGGAGACC.

As regards this clone: The CDR3 end lies 3 residues beyond the end of the read and is filled in from the germline J gene. The chain combines TRBV11-1 with TRBJ1-4; TRBD1 aligns across 7 bases. Germline V gene sequence: CDR1 SGHAT, CDR2 FQDESV (reference sequence). V lost 9 bases, J lost 6 bases, and 7 bases stayed unmatched. The CDR3 is 13 amino acids. CDR3 protein: CARGAQGYEKLFF. CDR3 DNA, as far as it was read: TGTGCCAGGGGGGCACAGGGGTATGAAAAA.

Concerning this clone itself: The read terminates 3 residues ahead of where the CDR3 ends, so the germline J gene completes it. The genes are TRBV7-2 and TRBJ2-7; 10 bases align to TRBD2. CDR3 length: 13 residues. Germline V gene lookup returns CDR1 SGHTA and CDR2 FQGNSA. V shed 6 bases, J shed 4 bases, and the junction held 3 bases outside the gene matches. Incomplete CDR3 DNA: TGTGCCAGCAGTAAAGCGGGGGGGTACGAG. Translated: CASSKAGGYE. The entire CDR3 reads CASSKAGGYEQYF.

Remarks on this clone: Coverage ceases 3 residues before the CDR3 finishes, and the germline J gene fills in the end. The sample has other DNA sequences that encode this CDR3 too. This sequence joins TRBV2 and TRBJ2-1; TRBD1 matches 12 bases. Germline V gene lookup returns CDR1 SNHLY and CDR2 FYNNEI. The CDR3 extends over 16 amino acids. V shed 4 bases and J 7 bases; nucleotides not matched to a gene: 8. The CDR3 reads CASSVLRDRGQNEQFF. CDR3 DNA, as far as it was read: TGTGCCAGCAGTGTACTCCGGGACAGGGGGCAGAATGAG.

Comments on this clone: The read halts 3 residues ahead of the CDR3 end, with the missing end drawn from the germline J gene. The chain combines TRBV7-9 with TRBJ1-2; D gene unclear. Trimming left V 8 bases short and J 6 bases short, with 22 bases between. CDR1 is SEHNR and CDR2 is FQNEAQ in the germline V gene (reference sequence). The CDR3 has 15 residues. CDR3 DNA, as far as it was read: TGTGCCAGCGCGTACCCCAGCGGAATTCCTGATGGC. As protein: CASAYPSGIPDG. The full CDR3 protein is CASAYPSGIPDGYTF.

Comments on this clone: The CDR3 goes on 3 residues after the read ends, and that part is filled in from the germline J gene. The chain has TRBV7-6 and TRBJ1-2; the D is unclear. Looked up from germline, CDR1 is SGHVS and CDR2 is FNYEAQ. The CDR3 covers 15 residues. CDR3 DNA, as far as it was read: TGTGCCAGCAGTTCTGCCTTATCCAGTGCAGATACC. It is translated as CASSSALSSADT. The entire CDR3 protein reads CASSSALSSADTYTF. Full variable domain (missing parts from reference TRBV7-6 and TRBJ1-2): GAGVSQSPRYKVTKRGQDVALRCDPISGHVSLYWYRQALGQGPEFLTYFNYEAQQDKSGLPNDRFSAERPEGSISTLTIQRTEQRDSAMYRCASSSALSSADTYTFGSGTRLTVV.

About this clone itself: The read gets to within 3 residues of the CDR3 end, and the germline J gene fills in the rest. The chain joins TRBV6-1 to TRBJ2-7, with 9 nucleotides matching TRBD1. V shed 2 bases, J shed 3 bases, and the junction held 5 bases outside the gene matches. There are 15 residues in the CDR3. CDR1 and CDR2 from the germline V gene are MNHNS and SASEGT. The CDR3 spells CASSERTGVVYEQYF. The covered CDR3 bases are TGTGCCAGCAGTGAAAGGACAGGGGTCGTCTACGAG.

As concerns this clone: The DNA ends 3 residues before the CDR3 does, and the rest of the CDR3 is filled in from the germline J gene. The J gene is TRBJ1-4, the V gene TRBV10-3; D is perhaps TRBD1 (6 bases). Germline values: CDR1 ENHRY, CDR2 SYGVKD. The CDR3 length is 14 residues. The CDR3 protein is CAISGRDTNSPLFF. The sequenced CDR3 bases are TGTGCCATCAGTGGCCGGGACACCAATTCACCA.

Comment on this clone: The read ends 3 residues early relative to the CDR3; the germline J gene fills the gap. The V gene is TRBV7-9, the J gene TRBJ2-5; 9 bases line up with TRBD1. Germline assignment: CDR1 SEHNR and CDR2 FQNEAQ (reference sequence). V dropped 1 base and J dropped 5; count of bases not matched to a gene: 5. This CDR3 spans 15 amino acids. This CDR3 is CASSLGDRDGETQYF. CDR3 DNA, as far as it was read: TGTGCCAGCAGCTTAGGGGACAGGGATGGTGAGACC.

Notes on this clone: Sequencing ends 3 residues short of the CDR3 end; the germline J gene provides the rest. This chain connects TRBV18 to TRBJ2-4; D is perhaps TRBD2 (6 bases). Germline loops: CDR1 KGHSH, CDR2 LQKENI. The CDR3 contains 14 residues. The CDR3 sequence is CASSLAREVYGQYF. Incomplete CDR3 DNA: TGTGCCAGCTCACTGGCCAGGGAGGTCTATGGT.

Turning to this clone: Read coverage stops 3 residues before the CDR3 terminus; the germline J gene supplies the remainder. V and J are TRBV2 and TRBJ1-1; 9 bases fit TRBD1. V lost 6 bases, J lost 0 bases, and 8 bases stayed unmatched. Germline-derived CDR1 and CDR2 are SNHLY and FYNNEI. This CDR3 is built from 16 residues. CDR3 sequence: CASRTGTGTMNTEAFF. CDR3 bases read: TGTGCCAGCAGAACCGGGACAGGGACTATGAACACTGAA.

The sequenced CDR3 bases are TGCAGTGCTAGAGATTTTACTAGCGAACAAGAGACG. This gives the protein CSARDFTSEQET. The entire CDR3 is CSARDFTSEQETQYF. The gene calls are TRBV20-1 and TRBJ2-3, with 7 bases aligning to TRBD2. Read coverage stops 3 residues before the CDR3 terminus; the germline J gene supplies the remainder. The CDR3 spans 15 residues. Germline loops: CDR1 DFQATT, CDR2 SNEGSKA (reference sequence).

The CDR3 sequence: CASSDGPNRVAGELFF. Partial CDR3 DNA: TGTGCCAGCTCGGACGGTCCTAACAGGGTCGCCGGGGAG. J is TRBJ2-2 and V is TRBV18; tentative D call: TRBD1 (6 bases). The read terminates 3 residues ahead of where the CDR3 ends, so the germline J gene completes it. Between the trimmed V and J ends, which lost 6 bases and 6 bases, there was a span of 20 bases. The germline V gene encodes CDR1 KGHSH and CDR2 LQKENI. The CDR3 extends over 16 amino acids.

Concerning this clone itself: The read ends 3 residues shy of where the CDR3 ends; the end is completed using the germline J gene. This rearrangement joins TRBV2 to TRBJ1-5, with 10 bases fitting TRBD1. The germline V gene encodes CDR1 SNHLY and CDR2 FYNNEI. The CDR3 has 15 amino acids. With V trimmed by 7 bases and J by 3 bases, 6 bases remained unmatched. The CDR3 loop reads CASTRGQGDNQPQHF. The CDR3 DNA, read in part, is TGTGCCAGCACACGAGGACAGGGGGACAATCAGCCC.

In the case of this clone: The CDR3 is cut off 3 residues early in the read; its end comes from the germline J gene. The chain has TRBV20-1 and TRBJ2-3; tentative D call: TRBD2 (5 bases). Per the germline V gene, CDR1 is DFQATT and CDR2 is SNEGSKA (reference sequence). The CDR3 has 15 amino acids. CDR3 DNA (partial): TGCAGTGCTAGCCCAAACTTTGGCGGGCAAGAGACG. Translation: CSASPNFGGQET. The whole CDR3 protein reads CSASPNFGGQETQYF.

As concerns this clone: The read terminates 3 residues ahead of where the CDR3 ends, so the germline J gene completes it. The chain has TRBV2 and TRBJ1-5; D is unclear. From germline, CDR1 is SNHLY and CDR2 FYNNEI. V lost 0 bases and J lost 2, with 8 bases in between. The CDR3 spans 15 residues. The chain's CDR3 is CASSEAGLGNQPQHF. The CDR3 bases that were read are TGTGCCAGCAGTGAAGCCGGACTGGGCAATCAGCCC. Filled out from reference TRBV2 and TRBJ1-5, the complete variable domain reads EPEVTQTPSHQVTQMGQEVILRCVPISNHLYFYWYRQILGQKVEFLVSFYNNEISEKSEIFDDQFSVERPDGSNFTLKIRSTKLEDSAMYFCASSEAGLGNQPQHFGDGTRLSIL.

Notes on this clone: Read sequence stops 3 residues before the CDR3 end, and the germline J gene provides the missing end. J is TRBJ2-3 and V is TRBV10-3, with D perhaps TRBD2 (5 bases). V was pared by 7 bases and J by 6 bases, with 17 bases between. The CDR3 extends over 14 amino acids. CDR1 and CDR2 (germline): ENHRY, SYGVKD. The sequenced part of the CDR3 DNA is TGTGCCATCACCCTGGACTCCCTACGGGATACG. It specifies CAITLDSLRDT. The full CDR3 is CAITLDSLRDTQYF.

In terms of frequency, this clone is medium-sized. The sequence runs out 3 residues before the end of the CDR3; the remainder is reconstructed from the germline J gene. The chain has TRBV29-1 and TRBJ2-4, with 8 bases lining up with TRBD1. Germline CDR1 SQVTM, CDR2 ANQGSEA. V was pared by 6 bases and J by 6 bases, with 7 bases of the junction left unmatched. CDR3 length: 13 amino acids. The sequenced part of the CDR3 DNA is TGCAGCGTGGCCCCGGGACAGGCAAACATT. This sequence encodes CSVAPGQANI. The CDR3 as a whole reads CSVAPGQANIQYF.

Comment on this clone: The missing CDR3 end, 3 residues past where the read stops, is filled in from the germline J gene. The chain joins TRBV18 to TRBJ1-2; unclear D gene. CDR1 KGHSH and CDR2 LQKENI come from the germline V gene. The CDR3 is made up of 14 amino acids. The CDR3 protein is CASSPRRGKDDYTF. The covered CDR3 bases are TGTGCCAGCTCACCAAGGCGGGGTAAAGATGAC. Variable domain in full (rest from reference TRBV18 and TRBJ1-2): NAGVMQNPRHLVRRRGQEARLRCSPMKGHSHVYWYRQLPEEGLKFMVYLQKENIIDESGMPKERFSAEFPKEGPSILRIQQVVRGDSAAYFCASSPRRGKDDYTFGSGTRLTVV.

With regard to this clone: The read halts 3 residues ahead of the CDR3 end, with the missing end drawn from the germline J gene. The chain couples TRBV5-1 to TRBJ2-1, with a possible D match to TRBD2 (5 bases). Germline CDR1 reads SGHRS; CDR2 reads YFSETQ. V shed 0 bases and J shed 9 bases, with 10 bases lying between them. CDR3 length equals 13 residues. Here the CDR3 reads CASSLGLEGEQFF. The CDR3 bases that were read are TGCGCCAGCAGCTTGGGCCTTGAGGGTGAG.

A word on this clone: The read stops 3 residues short of the end of the CDR3; the missing end is completed from the germline J gene. This chain uses TRBV10-3 with TRBJ2-2; D might be TRBD1 (6 bases). Germline CDR1 is ENHRY and CDR2 is SYGVKD. CDR3 length equals 14 residues. CDR3 bases read: TGTGCCATCAGTGGGTCGGGGACATCGTCACCG. As protein: CAISGSGTSSP. The entire CDR3 sequence reads CAISGSGTSSPLFF.

The chain's CDR3 is CASSLGAEGRSRGNIQYF. Incomplete CDR3 DNA: TGCGCCAGCAGCTTGGGGGCGGAGGGCCGGTCCCGGGGAAACATT. The gene calls are TRBV5-1 and TRBJ2-4; possible D gene TRBD2, 6 bases. The missing CDR3 end, 3 residues past where the read stops, is filled in from the germline J gene. The CDR3 contains 18 residues. Trimming took off 0 bases at V and 6 bases at J, with 22 bases between the two ends. CDR1 and CDR2 (germline): SGHRS, YFSETQ.

A note on this clone: The DNA ends 3 residues before the CDR3 does, and the rest of the CDR3 is filled in from the germline J gene. V is TRBV7-2 and J is TRBJ1-1; D remains unclear. Trimming pared 1 base from V and 0 bases from J, leaving 9 bases between. From germline, CDR1 is SGHTA and CDR2 FQGNSA. There are 15 residues in the CDR3. Incomplete CDR3 DNA: TGTGCCAGCAGCTTAGGTGCCAGAATGAACACTGAA. This translates into CASSLGARMNTE. The CDR3 in its entirety is CASSLGARMNTEAFF.

Details on this clone: The DNA ends 3 residues before the CDR3 does, and the rest of the CDR3 is filled in from the germline J gene. The V and J genes are TRBV28 and TRBJ1-2; a weak D match, TRBD1 (6 bases). The CDR3 consists of 15 residues. Trimming left V 6 bases short and J 0 bases short, with 14 bases between. Per the germline V gene, CDR1 is MDHEN and CDR2 is SYDVKM. The sequenced part of the CDR3 DNA is TGTGCCAGCAGGAGCGGACAGAAATCTAACTATGGC. Translation gives CASRSGQKSNYG. In full, the CDR3 is CASRSGQKSNYGYTF.

Partial CDR3 DNA: TGTGCCAGCTCATCACAGGGCTCTGGGGCCAACGTA. Protein: CASSSQGSGANV. The complete CDR3 protein is CASSSQGSGANVLFF. The chain couples TRBV18 to TRBJ1-4; perhaps TRBD1 as D (6 bases). The read terminates 3 residues ahead of where the CDR3 ends, so the germline J gene completes it. The CDR3 covers 15 residues. CDR1 and CDR2 (germline): KGHSH, LQKENI. The variable domain in full, with the rest retrieved from reference TRBV18 and TRBJ1-4, is NAGVMQNPRHLVRRRGQEARLRCSPMKGHSHVYWYRQLPEEGLKFMVYLQKENIIDESGMPKERFSAEFPKEGPSILRIQQVVRGDSAAYFCASSSQGSGANVLFFGSGTQLSVL.